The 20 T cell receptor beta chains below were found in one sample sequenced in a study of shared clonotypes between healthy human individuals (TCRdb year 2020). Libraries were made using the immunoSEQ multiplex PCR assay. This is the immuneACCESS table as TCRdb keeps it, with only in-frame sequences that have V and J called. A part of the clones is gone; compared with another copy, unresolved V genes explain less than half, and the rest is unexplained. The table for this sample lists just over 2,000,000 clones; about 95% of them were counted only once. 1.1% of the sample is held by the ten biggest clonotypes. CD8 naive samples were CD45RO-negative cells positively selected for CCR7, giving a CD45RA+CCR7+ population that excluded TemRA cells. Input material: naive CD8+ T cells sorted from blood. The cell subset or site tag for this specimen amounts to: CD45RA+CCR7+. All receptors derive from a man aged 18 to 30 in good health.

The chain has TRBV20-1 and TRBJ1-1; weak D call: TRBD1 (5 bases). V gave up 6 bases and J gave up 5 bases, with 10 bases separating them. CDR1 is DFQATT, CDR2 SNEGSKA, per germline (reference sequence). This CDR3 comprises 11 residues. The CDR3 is CSAVRVTEAFF. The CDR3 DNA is TGCAGTGCGGTCAGGGTTACTGAAGCTTTCTTT.

CDR3 bases: TGTGCCAGCACTGGACAGGATAGCTATACGCAGTATTTT. It is translated as CASTGQDSYTQYF. V gene TRBV2 combines with J gene TRBJ2-3; 7 nucleotides agree with TRBD1. J lost 7 bases, V lost 7 bases, and 8 bases had no gene match. The CDR3 loop spans 13 amino acids. CDR1 SNHLY and CDR2 FYNNEI come from the germline V gene.

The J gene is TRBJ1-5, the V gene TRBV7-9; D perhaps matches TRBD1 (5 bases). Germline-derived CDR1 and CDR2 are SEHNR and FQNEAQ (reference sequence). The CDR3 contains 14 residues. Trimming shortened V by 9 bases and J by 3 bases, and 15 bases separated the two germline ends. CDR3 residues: CASAGGGLNQPQHF. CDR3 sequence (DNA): TGTGCCAGTGCTGGGGGGGGTCTCAATCAGCCCCAGCATTTT.

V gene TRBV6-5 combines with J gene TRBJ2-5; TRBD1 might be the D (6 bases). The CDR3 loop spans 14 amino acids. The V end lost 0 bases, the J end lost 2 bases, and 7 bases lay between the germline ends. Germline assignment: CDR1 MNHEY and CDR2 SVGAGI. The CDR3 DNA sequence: TGTGCCAGCAGTTACTCGGACAGTCAAGAGACCCAGTACTTC. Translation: CASSYSDSQETQYF.

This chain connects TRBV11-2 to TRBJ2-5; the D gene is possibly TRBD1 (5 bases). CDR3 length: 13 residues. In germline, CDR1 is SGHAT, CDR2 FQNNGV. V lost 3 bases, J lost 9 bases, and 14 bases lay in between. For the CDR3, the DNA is TGTGCCAGCAGCTTGGGCAGTCCAGGGTCCCAGTACTTC. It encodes CASSLGSPGSQYF.

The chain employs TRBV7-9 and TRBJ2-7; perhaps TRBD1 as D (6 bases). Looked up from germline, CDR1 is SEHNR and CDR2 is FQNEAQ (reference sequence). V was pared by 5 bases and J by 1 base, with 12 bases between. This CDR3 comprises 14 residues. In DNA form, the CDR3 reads TGTGCCAGCAGCCCCTGGACAGAATCCTACGAGCAGTACTTC. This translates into CASSPWTESYEQYF. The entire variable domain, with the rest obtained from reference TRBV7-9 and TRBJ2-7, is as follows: DTGVSQNPRHKITKRGQNVTFRCDPISEHNRLYWYRQTLGQGPEFLTYFQNEAQLEKSRLLSDRFSAERPKGSFSTLEIQRTEQGDSAMYLCASSPWTESYEQYFGPGTRLTVT.

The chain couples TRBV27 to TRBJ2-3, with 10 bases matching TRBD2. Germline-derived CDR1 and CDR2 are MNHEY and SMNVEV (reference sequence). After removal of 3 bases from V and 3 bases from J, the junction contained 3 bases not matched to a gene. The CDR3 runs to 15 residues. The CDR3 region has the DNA TGTGCCAGCAGTTTGCATAGCGGGGGGACAGATACGCAGTATTTT. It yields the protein CASSLHSGGTDTQYF.

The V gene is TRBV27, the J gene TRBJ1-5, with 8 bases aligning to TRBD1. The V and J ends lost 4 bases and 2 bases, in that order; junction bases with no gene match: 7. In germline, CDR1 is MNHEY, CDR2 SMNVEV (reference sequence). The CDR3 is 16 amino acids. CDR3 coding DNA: TGTGCCAGCAGTTCCGGACAGGGAGGGGGCAATCAGCCCCAGCATTTT. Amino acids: CASSSGQGGGNQPQHF.

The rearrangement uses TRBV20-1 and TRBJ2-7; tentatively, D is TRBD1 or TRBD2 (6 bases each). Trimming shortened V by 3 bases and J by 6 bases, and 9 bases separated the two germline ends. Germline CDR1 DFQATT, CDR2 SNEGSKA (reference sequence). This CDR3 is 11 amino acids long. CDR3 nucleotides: TGCAGTGCTAGTAAGGGGGGCGAGCAGTACTTC. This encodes CSASKGGEQYF.

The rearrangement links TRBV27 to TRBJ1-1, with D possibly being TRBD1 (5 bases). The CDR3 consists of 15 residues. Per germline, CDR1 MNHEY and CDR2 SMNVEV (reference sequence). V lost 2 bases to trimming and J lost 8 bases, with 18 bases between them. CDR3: CASSLMFGGATEAFF. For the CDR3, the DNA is TGTGCCAGCAGTTTAATGTTCGGAGGGGCAACAGAAGCTTTCTTT.

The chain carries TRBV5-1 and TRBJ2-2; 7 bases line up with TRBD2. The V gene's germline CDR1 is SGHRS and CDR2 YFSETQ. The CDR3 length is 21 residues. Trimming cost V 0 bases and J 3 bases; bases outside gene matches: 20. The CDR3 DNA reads TGCGCCAGCAGCTTGGAAGAGCGGGACTGGCCCCCCCTGGTCGACACCGGGGAGCTGTTTTTT. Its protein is CASSLEERDWPPLVDTGELFF.

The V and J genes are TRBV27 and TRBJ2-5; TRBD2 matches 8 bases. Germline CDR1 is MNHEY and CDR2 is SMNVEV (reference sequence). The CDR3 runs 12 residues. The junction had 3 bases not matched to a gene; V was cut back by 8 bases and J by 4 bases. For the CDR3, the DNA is TGTGCCAGCTCGGGAGGGGGAGAGACCCAGTACTTC. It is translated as CASSGGGETQYF.

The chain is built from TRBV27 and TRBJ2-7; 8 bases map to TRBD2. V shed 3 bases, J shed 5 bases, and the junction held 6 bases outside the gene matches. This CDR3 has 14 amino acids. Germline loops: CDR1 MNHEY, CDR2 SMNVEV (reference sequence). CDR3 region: CASSFLGRAHEQYF. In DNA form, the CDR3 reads TGTGCCAGCAGTTTCCTCGGGAGGGCCCACGAGCAGTACTTC.

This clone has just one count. CDR3 DNA: TGTGCCTGGAGTGTACTCTTTGGACAGTATGGCTACACCTTC. Protein sequence: CAWSVLFGQYGYTF. The chain employs TRBV30 and TRBJ1-2, with TRBD1 as a possible D gene (6 bases). The V end was cut by 0 bases, the J end by 5 bases, with 13 bases between. Germline V gene data show CDR1 as GTSNPN and CDR2 as SVGIG (reference sequence). CDR3 length equals 14 residues.

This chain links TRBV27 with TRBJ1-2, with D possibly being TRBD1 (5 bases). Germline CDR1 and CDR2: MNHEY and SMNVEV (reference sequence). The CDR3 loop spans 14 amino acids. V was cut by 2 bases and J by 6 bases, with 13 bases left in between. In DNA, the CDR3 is TGTGCCAGCAGTTTACTGCAGGGAGTCGATGGCTACACCTTC. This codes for CASSLLQGVDGYTF.

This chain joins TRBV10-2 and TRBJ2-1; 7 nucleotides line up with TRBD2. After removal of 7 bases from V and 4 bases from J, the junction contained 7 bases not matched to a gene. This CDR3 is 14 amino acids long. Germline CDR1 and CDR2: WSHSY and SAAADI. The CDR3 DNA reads TGCGCCAGCACCACTAGCGCACGATACAATGAGCAGTTCTTC. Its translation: CASTTSARYNEQFF.

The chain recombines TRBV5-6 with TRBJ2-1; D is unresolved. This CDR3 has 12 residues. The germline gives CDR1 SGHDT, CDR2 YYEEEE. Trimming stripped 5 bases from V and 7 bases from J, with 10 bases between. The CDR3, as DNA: TGTGCCAGCAGATACTCAGATAATGAGCAGTTCTTC. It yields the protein CASRYSDNEQFF.

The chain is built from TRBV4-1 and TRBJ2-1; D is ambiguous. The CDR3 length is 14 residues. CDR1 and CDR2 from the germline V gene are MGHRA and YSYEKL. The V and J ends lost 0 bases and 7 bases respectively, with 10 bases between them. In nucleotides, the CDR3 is TGCGCCAGCAGCCAAGATCCTGGAGCTAATGAGCAGTTCTTC. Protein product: CASSQDPGANEQFF.

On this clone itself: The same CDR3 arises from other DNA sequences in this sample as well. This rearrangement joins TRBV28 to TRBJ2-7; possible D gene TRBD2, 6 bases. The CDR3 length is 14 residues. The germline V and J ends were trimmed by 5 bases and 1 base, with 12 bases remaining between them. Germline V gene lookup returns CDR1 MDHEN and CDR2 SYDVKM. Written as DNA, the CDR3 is TGTGCCAGCAGTCTTTCCGGGGGATCCTACGAGCAGTACTTC. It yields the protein CASSLSGGSYEQYF.

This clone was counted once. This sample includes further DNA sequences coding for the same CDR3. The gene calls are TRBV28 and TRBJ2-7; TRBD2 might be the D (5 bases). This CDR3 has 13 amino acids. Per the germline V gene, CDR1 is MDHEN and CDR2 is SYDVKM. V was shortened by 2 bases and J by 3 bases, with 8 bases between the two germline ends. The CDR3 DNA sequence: TGTGCCAGCAGTTTAGGAGAGGGCTACGAGCAGTACTTC. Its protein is CASSLGEGYEQYF. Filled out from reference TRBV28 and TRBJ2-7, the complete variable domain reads DVKVTQSSRYLVKRTGEKVFLECVQDMDHENMFWYRQDPGLGLRLIYFSYDVKMKEKGDIPEGYSVSREKKERFSLILESASTNQTSMYLCASSLGEGYEQYFGPGTRLTVT.